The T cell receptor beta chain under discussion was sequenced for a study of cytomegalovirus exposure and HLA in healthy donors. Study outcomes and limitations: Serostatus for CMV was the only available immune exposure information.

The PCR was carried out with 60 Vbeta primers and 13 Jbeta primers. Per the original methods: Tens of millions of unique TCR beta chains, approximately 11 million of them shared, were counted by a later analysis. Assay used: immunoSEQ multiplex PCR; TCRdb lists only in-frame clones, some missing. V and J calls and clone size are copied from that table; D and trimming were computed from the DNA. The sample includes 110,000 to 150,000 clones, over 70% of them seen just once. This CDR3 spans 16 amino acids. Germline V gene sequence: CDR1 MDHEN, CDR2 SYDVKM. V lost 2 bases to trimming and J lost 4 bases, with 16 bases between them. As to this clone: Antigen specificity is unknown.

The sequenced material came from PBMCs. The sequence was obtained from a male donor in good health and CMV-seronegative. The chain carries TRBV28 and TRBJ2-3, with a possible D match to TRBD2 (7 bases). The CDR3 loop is CASSLGRGLGADTQYF. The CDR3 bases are TGTGCCAGCAGTTTAGGGCGGGGGCTAGGCGCAGATACGCAGTATTTT.